Shown below are 18 T cell receptor beta chains from a single sample sequenced in a study of naive and memory T cell subsets. Both TRBC1 and TRBC2 were covered by a beta constant-region primer of two equimolar oligonucleotides. TCRdb redid the calling of the UMI-ligation and nested PCR reads with MiXCR, one entry per CDR3 protein. The profile shows under 100,000 distinct CDR3 sequences, roughly 7% of them singletons. The specimen sequenced was central memory CD4+ T cells from blood. These receptors were collected from a human donor in good health.

Ten or more counts support this clonotype. The chain links TRBV7-2 to TRBJ2-7; the D is unclear. This CDR3 has 15 amino acids. Trimming removed 4 bases from V and 0 bases from J, with 13 bases in between. The germline gives CDR1 SGHTA, CDR2 FQGNSA. CDR3 region: CASSWKPGDSYEQYF. The CDR3 DNA follows: TGTGCCAGCAGCTGGAAACCGGGTGACTCCTACGAGCAGTACTTC.

The V and J genes are TRBV19 and TRBJ2-7; 10 nucleotides agree with TRBD2. The CDR3 totals 14 residues. With 7 bases clipped from V and 6 bases from J, the junction kept 9 bases outside the gene matches. Germline CDR1 LNHDA, CDR2 SQIVND (reference sequence). The CDR3 DNA reads as TGTGCCAGTACTCCTAGCGGGAGTGTCGGCGAGCAGTACTTC. It codes for CASTPSGSVGEQYF.

This clonotype was seen a few times. The gene calls are TRBV7-2 and TRBJ2-2; D is possibly TRBD1 (6 bases). Germline V CDR1 and CDR2: SGHTA, FQGNSA. The CDR3 covers 14 residues. Deletions cut 5 bases from V and 7 bases from J, with 14 bases between. CDR3 amino acids: CASSHRVEGGELFF. DNA of the CDR3: TGTGCCAGCAGCCACAGGGTCGAAGGCGGGGAGCTGTTTTTT.

The chain carries TRBV24-1 and TRBJ2-5; TRBD2 might be the D (6 bases). CDR1 and CDR2 from the germline V gene are KGHDR and SFDVKD. The ends were cut back, 3 bases at V and 7 bases at J, with 23 bases in the middle. This CDR3 is 17 amino acids long. Here the CDR3 reads CATSDPTGTPVVGTQYF. The CDR3, as DNA: TGTGCCACCAGTGATCCGACCGGGACTCCGGTCGTCGGGACCCAGTACTTC.

J is TRBJ2-5 and V is TRBV20-1; TRBD1 agrees at 8 bases. This CDR3 region has 15 residues. Germline trimming cut 5 bases from V and 1 base from J; bases unmatched to any gene: 9. Germline V CDR1 and CDR2: DFQATT, SNEGSKA (reference sequence). CDR3 bases: TGCAGTGCTCGCGCTCCGGGACAGGCCCAAGAGACCCAGTACTTC. Its protein is CSARAPGQAQETQYF.

The gene calls are TRBV7-3 and TRBJ2-6, with 10 bases that match TRBD1. The CDR3 has 18 residues. The trim removed 4 bases at V and 2 bases at J, leaving 8 bases unmatched. Germline V lookup: CDR1 SGHTA, CDR2 FQGTGA. CDR3 sequence: CASSSKGQGTTGANVLTF. CDR3 DNA: TGTGCCAGCAGCTCCAAGGGACAGGGGACCACTGGGGCCAACGTCCTGACTTTC.

There are many counts of this clonotype. The genes are TRBV7-2 and TRBJ2-1, with 8 bases that match TRBD2. V dropped 1 base and J dropped 15; count of bases not matched to a gene: 14. The CDR3 runs to 15 residues. Germline V gene lookup returns CDR1 SGHTA and CDR2 FQGNSA. The CDR3 DNA reads as TGTGCCAGCAGCTTAGGTCGGCGAGATAGCGGGAATTCGTTCTTC. Protein sequence: CASSLGRRDSGNSFF.

This clonotype was seen more than once but under ten times. The J gene is TRBJ1-2, the V gene TRBV6-5, with D unresolved. The CDR3 runs 15 residues. Trimming removed 5 bases at V and 2 bases at J, with 15 bases between. Germline lookup yields CDR1 MNHEY and CDR2 SVGAGI. The CDR3 DNA reads as TGTGCCAGCAGTCGCTCGGACGGACTAAACTATGGCTACACCTTC. It yields the protein CASSRSDGLNYGYTF.

This clonotype was seen many times. The chain employs TRBV6-5 and TRBJ2-6; D may match TRBD1 or TRBD2 (5 bases each). Germline values: CDR1 MNHEY, CDR2 SVGAGI. The V and J ends lost 6 bases and 2 bases respectively, with 11 bases between them. The CDR3 is 15 amino acids. CDR3: CASRREGAGANVLTF. The CDR3 DNA is TGTGCCAGCAGACGGGAAGGGGCTGGGGCCAACGTCCTGACTTTC.

There are many counts of this clonotype. The chain links TRBV7-3 to TRBJ2-1, with D hard to call. The CDR3 is 13 amino acids. Trimming stripped 1 base from V and 2 bases from J, with 3 bases between. Germline lookup yields CDR1 SGHTA and CDR2 FQGTGA. CDR3: CASSLRPYNEQFF. In DNA form, the CDR3 reads TGTGCCAGCAGCTTAAGGCCCTACAATGAGCAGTTCTTC.

This clonotype has only a few counts. The chain couples TRBV19 to TRBJ1-1; no reliable D call. CDR3 length: 11 amino acids. Trimming left V 7 bases short and J 4 bases short, with 7 bases between. Germline-derived CDR1 and CDR2 are LNHDA and SQIVND (reference sequence). The DNA for the CDR3 is TGTGCCAGTAAAGGCAGCACTGAAGCTTTCTTT. Amino acid sequence: CASKGSTEAFF.

The chain recombines TRBV7-6 with TRBJ1-6; the D gene is possibly TRBD1 (5 bases). Looked up from germline, CDR1 is SGHVS and CDR2 is FNYEAQ. Between the trimmed V and J ends, which lost 3 bases and 13 bases, there was a span of 13 bases. The CDR3 has 13 amino acids. The CDR3 coding sequence is TGTGCCAGCAGCTTGGGGTCGGCAGGGCCCCTCCACTTT. It encodes CASSLGSAGPLHF.

Ten or more counts support this clonotype. The chain recombines TRBV7-9 with TRBJ2-3; no clear D. The germline V gene has CDR1 SEHNR and CDR2 FQNEAQ (reference sequence). V lost 5 bases to trimming and J lost 0 bases, with 9 bases between them. The CDR3 spans 14 residues. CDR3 DNA: TGTGCCAGCAGCAGTTGGATCAGCACAGATACGCAGTATTTT. Translating it yields CASSSWISTDTQYF.

In its sample, this clonotype was seen many times. The gene calls are TRBV20-1 and TRBJ2-3; D is perhaps TRBD1 (6 bases). V lost 6 bases, J lost 4 bases, and 17 bases lay in between. There are 14 residues in the CDR3. Germline V gives CDR1 DFQATT, CDR2 SNEGSKA (reference sequence). CDR3 nucleotide sequence: TGCAGTGCCACCAGGCAGGGGCTCGCAGATACGCAGTATTTT. Protein sequence: CSATRQGLADTQYF.

In this sample, this clonotype turned up a few times. The V gene is TRBV2, the J gene TRBJ2-3; maybe TRBD1 (5 bases). The CDR3 is 14 amino acids. Trimming removed 5 bases from V and 0 bases from J, with 9 bases in between. Germline lookup yields CDR1 SNHLY and CDR2 FYNNEI. CDR3 sequence reads: CASSRKGSTDTQYF. CDR3 DNA sequence: TGTGCCAGCAGTCGAAAGGGGAGCACAGATACGCAGTATTTT.

This clonotype was seen many times. V and J are TRBV4-3 and TRBJ2-3; no clear D gene. The V end lost 3 bases, the J end lost 3 bases, and 1 base lay between the germline ends. The V gene's germline CDR1 is LGHNA and CDR2 YSLEER. The CDR3 runs 11 residues. The CDR3 reads CASSQTDTQYF. CDR3 DNA: TGCGCCAGCAGCCAGACAGATACGCAGTATTTT.

This clonotype was observed at least ten times. This rearrangement joins TRBV20-1 to TRBJ1-6; 8 bases line up with TRBD1. The J segment lost 9 bases and the V segment lost 0 bases, leaving 10 bases of the junction unmatched. Germline CDR1 DFQATT, CDR2 SNEGSKA (reference sequence). This CDR3 comprises 16 residues. CDR3 DNA: TGCAGTGCTAGAGATCATGGTACAGGGGGTACTTCACCCCTCCACTTT. Protein product: CSARDHGTGGTSPLHF.

CDR3 in amino acids: CASSMTGDIQYF. In DNA form, the CDR3 reads TGTGCCAGCAGCATGACTGGTGACATTCAGTACTTC. J is TRBJ2-4 and V is TRBV7-2, with D unresolved. The CDR3 is 12 residues long. The germline CDR1 and CDR2 sequences are SGHTA and FQGNSA. V was trimmed by 5 bases and J by 8 bases, leaving 10 bases between them.